The 5 T cell receptor beta chains below were found in one sample sequenced in a study of response to subunit inactivated influenza vaccine (dated by TCRdb to the late 2010s). The library was prepared using RT-PCR. Reads for this sample came from an Illumina HiSeq 2500. TCRdb redid the processing of the public reads, applying fastp at Q25 and MiXCR, and retained in-frame beta chains. For every CDR3 protein sequence, its rows merge into one entry that carries the most common genes and DNA. This sample lists around 520,000 distinct CDR3 sequences; 25% were detected once. Around 2% of the sample is held by the ten biggest clonotypes. The sequences come from CD4+ T cells sorted from PBMCs, collected around 5 days after vaccination. The source of these receptors is a man aged 50-59 years who received an inactivated influenza vaccine. Donor details come from another sample of the same person, matched by shared clones.

This sequence joins TRBV2 and TRBJ1-5; 11 nucleotides line up with TRBD1. The CDR3 has 15 residues. The germline V gene has CDR1 SNHLY and CDR2 FYNNEI. The V gene end was trimmed by 7 bases and the J gene end by 7 bases; junction bases not matched to a gene: 9. The CDR3 DNA is TGTGCCAGCAACCTGGACAGGGGGCAAGGGCAGCCCCAGCATTTT. Translation gives CASNLDRGQGQPQHF.

Ten or more counts support this clonotype. DNA of the CDR3: TGTGCCAGCAGCCAATCTCGGGCAAGTTCCTACGAGCAGTACTTC. Its translation: CASSQSRASSYEQYF. The chain is built from TRBV16 and TRBJ2-7; D gene uncertain. Trimming took off 0 bases at V and 1 base at J, with 10 bases between the two ends. This CDR3 comprises 15 residues. Looked up from germline, CDR1 is KGHSY and CDR2 is FQNENV.

The chain joins TRBV2 to TRBJ2-7; D perhaps matches TRBD2 (5 bases). The V gene lost 8 bases and the J gene lost 0 bases, with 11 bases spanning the gap. Germline values: CDR1 SNHLY, CDR2 FYNNEI. This CDR3 comprises 13 residues. The CDR3 nucleotides are TGTGCCAGCGGAGGACTGGGCTCCTACGAGCAGTACTTC. Encoded protein: CASGGLGSYEQYF.

The rearrangement uses TRBV24-1 and TRBJ2-3; D is undetermined. V was cut by 4 bases and J by 0 bases, with 1 base left in between. The CDR3 spans 12 residues. Looked up from germline, CDR1 is KGHDR and CDR2 is SFDVKD. The CDR3 region has the DNA TGTGCCACCAGTGAGAGCACAGATACGCAGTATTTT. This sequence encodes CATSESTDTQYF.

This rearrangement joins TRBV30 to TRBJ2-7; maybe TRBD2 (5 bases). V lost 3 bases and J lost 7, with 13 bases in between. The germline V gene has CDR1 GTSNPN and CDR2 SVGIG (reference sequence). CDR3 length: 12 amino acids. CDR3 loop: CAWSTNREEQYF. CDR3 DNA: TGTGCCTGGAGCACAAACCGGGAAGAGCAGTACTTC.